Listed here are 7 T cell receptor beta chains from one sample, sequenced in a study of blood T cell repertoires in COVID-19. Clones were read by immunoSEQ multiplex PCR, and TCRdb kept only the in-frame ones, dropping some. Seen here are around 260,000 clones, about nine tenths observed once, and the top ten hold approximately 4%. The sample comprised peripheral blood. The source of these receptors is a man aged 55-75 years who had recovered from COVID-19.

The rearrangement links TRBV5-1 to TRBJ2-3; 10 positions agree with TRBD1. This CDR3 is built from 15 residues. CDR1 and CDR2 from the germline V gene are SGHRS and YFSETQ. V gave up 0 bases and J gave up 4 bases; unmatched junction bases: 2. The CDR3 region is CASSLGGTGADTQYF. The CDR3 DNA reads TGCGCCAGCAGCTTGGGCGGGACAGGGGCAGATACGCAGTATTTT.

The V and J genes are TRBV3-1 (or the pseudogene TRBV3-2) and TRBJ1-2; TRBD1 might be the D (5 bases). The germline V gene has CDR1 LGHDT and CDR2 YNNKEL (reference sequence). V gave up 1 base and J gave up 3 bases, with 18 bases separating them. This CDR3 region has 17 residues. This CDR3 reads CASSQGGRAQAHYGYTF. The CDR3 nucleotides read TGTGCCAGCAGCCAAGGGGGGAGGGCACAGGCTCACTATGGCTACACCTTC.

The chain uses TRBV7-2 and TRBJ2-7; 9 bases are shared with TRBD2. Germline V gene lookup returns CDR1 SGHTA and CDR2 FQGNSA. The CDR3 sequence is 16 residues long. V dropped 5 bases and J dropped 2; count of bases not matched to a gene: 10. CDR3 protein: CASSLGSGGPAYEQYF. The CDR3, as DNA: TGTGCCAGCAGCCTTGGGAGCGGGGGGCCCGCCTACGAGCAGTACTTC.

The chain has TRBV5-4 and TRBJ1-1, with a possible D match to TRBD1 (6 bases). The V gene's germline CDR1 is SGHNT and CDR2 YYREEE (reference sequence). Deletions cut 4 bases from V and 5 bases from J, with 18 bases between. This CDR3 has 15 residues. DNA for the CDR3: TGTGCCAGCAGCCCCCCCCAGGGGCGGGGGACTGAAGCTTTCTTT. It specifies CASSPPQGRGTEAFF.

V and J are TRBV9 and TRBJ1-3, with a possible D match to TRBD1 (6 bases). The CDR3 sequence is 15 residues long. Per the germline V gene, CDR1 is SGDLS and CDR2 is YYNGEE. Between the trimmed V and J ends, which lost 6 bases and 0 bases, there was a span of 13 bases. CDR3 coding DNA: TGTGCCAGCAAAGGGGGGGCAGACTCTGGAAACACCATATATTTT. As protein: CASKGGADSGNTIYF.

The rearrangement links TRBV21-1 to TRBJ2-5; the D call in the table, TRBD1, was not verified against the DNA. TRBV21-1 has pseudogene status. This CDR3 comprises 16 residues. The CDR3 DNA is TGTGCCAGCAGCAAAGAGGGTCCCAGGGGGTCGGAGACCCAGTACTTC. Its translation: CASSKEGPRGSETQYF.

In regard to this clone: The same CDR3 also results from other DNA sequences found in this sample. The chain combines TRBV19 with TRBJ2-1, with TRBD2 identical over 9 bases. Germline V gene sequence: CDR1 LNHDA, CDR2 SQIVND (reference sequence). The CDR3 covers 16 residues. V lost 4 bases to trimming and J lost 0 bases; unmatched junction nucleotides: 4. This chain's CDR3 is CASSSSGGASYNEQFF. In DNA form, the CDR3 reads TGTGCCAGTAGTAGTAGCGGGGGAGCCTCCTACAATGAGCAGTTCTTC.